Each of the 21 T cell receptor beta chains below was sequenced from the same sample in a study of T cells in Graves' hyperthyroidism and ophthalmopathy. Amplification yielded TCR beta CDR3 regions, with RNA transcripts as the source. The study used the HTBI primer set for a first-round RT-PCR of the TCR CDR3. TCRdb reprocessed the multiplex PCR reads with MiXCR, giving one entry per CDR3 protein. The sample shows around 340,000 distinct CDR3 sequences, roughly 15% of them seen only once. Sequencing used blood. The receptors originated from a woman in her thirties with Graves' hyperthyroidism that later progressed to Graves' ophthalmopathy.

This clonotype was counted many times. This chain connects TRBV27 to TRBJ2-7, with a weak D call TRBD1 (6 bases). This CDR3 comprises 14 residues. Germline-derived CDR1 and CDR2 are MNHEY and SMNVEV (reference sequence). Trimming cost V 2 bases and J 5 bases, with 13 bases left between them. CDR3 in DNA: TGTGCCAGCAGTTTAATAGGACAGAGCGACGAGCAGTACTTC. Translation gives CASSLIGQSDEQYF.

This clonotype appeared many times. The chain has TRBV2 and TRBJ2-1; 10 positions match TRBD2. V was pared by 8 bases and J by 2 bases, with 3 bases of the junction left unmatched. This CDR3 spans 14 amino acids. Germline V CDR1 and CDR2: SNHLY, FYNNEI. CDR3 in amino acids: CASHLAGAYNEQFF. CDR3 nucleotides: TGTGCCAGCCATCTAGCGGGAGCCTACAATGAGCAGTTCTTC.

This clonotype has more than one count but fewer than ten. This rearrangement joins TRBV20-1 to TRBJ2-4, with D unclear. Per germline, CDR1 DFQATT and CDR2 SNEGSKA (reference sequence). The germline V and J ends were trimmed by 5 bases and 6 bases, with 17 bases remaining between them. This CDR3 is 14 amino acids long. The chain's CDR3 is CSAPPNRMANIQYF. CDR3 bases: TGCAGTGCTCCCCCCAACAGAATGGCAAACATTCAGTACTTC.

This clonotype was counted at least ten times. The chain carries TRBV28 and TRBJ2-3; D remains unclear. V lost 2 bases, J lost 0 bases, and 9 bases lay in between. Germline-derived CDR1 and CDR2 are MDHEN and SYDVKM. The CDR3 spans 15 residues. The CDR3 DNA is TGTGCCAGCAGTTTAGTCGGATTTAGCACAGATACGCAGTATTTT. Translated, it gives CASSLVGFSTDTQYF.

DNA for the CDR3: TGTGCCTGGAGTGCCTGGGACATTTTGTCGAAGGACACTGAAGCTTTCTTT. This encodes CAWSAWDILSKDTEAFF. The rearrangement links TRBV30 to TRBJ1-1; D possibly corresponds to TRBD1 (6 bases). Trimming took off 1 base at V and 3 bases at J, with 21 bases between the two ends. The CDR3 is 17 residues long. Per germline, CDR1 GTSNPN and CDR2 SVGIG (reference sequence).

This clonotype was seen repeatedly, ten times or more. V gene TRBV11-2 combines with J gene TRBJ1-5, with D possibly matching TRBD1 (5 bases). Trimming took off 0 bases at V and 7 bases at J, with 10 bases between the two ends. CDR3 length equals 14 residues. The germline CDR1 and CDR2 sequences are SGHAT and FQNNGV. This CDR3 reads CASSLERDGQPQHF. CDR3 nucleotide sequence: TGTGCCAGCAGCTTAGAAAGGGACGGACAGCCCCAGCATTTT.

As concerns this clonotype: The junction differs from germline at one of its ends, possibly a read error. V and J are TRBV29-1 and TRBJ2-7; D tentatively fits TRBD1 or TRBD2 (5 bases each). The CDR3 sequence is 13 residues long. Germline V gene lookup returns CDR1 SQVTM and CDR2 ANQGSEA. Here the CDR3 reads CSVEEGELRTGDF. The CDR3 DNA reads as TGCAGCGTTGAAGAAGGGGAGCTGAGGACTGGGGACTTC.

This clonotype has ten or more counts. The rearrangement uses TRBV3-1 and TRBJ1-5; unclear D gene. Trimming cost V 1 base and J 4 bases, with 2 bases left between them. The germline V gene has CDR1 LGHDT and CDR2 YNNKEL (reference sequence). The CDR3 sequence is 12 residues long. The CDR3 DNA sequence: TGTGCCAGCAGCCAAGGGAATCAGCCCCAGCATTTT. As protein: CASSQGNQPQHF.

This clonotype was seen ten or more times. J is TRBJ2-5 and V is TRBV24-1; unclear D gene. CDR1 is KGHDR, CDR2 SFDVKD, per germline. The V gene lost 2 bases and the J gene lost 2 bases, with 14 bases spanning the gap. This CDR3 region has 16 residues. In DNA, the CDR3 is TGTGCCACCAGTGATTCACGGGCGAGATCGCAAGAGACCCAGTACTTC. Translated: CATSDSRARSQETQYF.

This clonotype showed up many times. The rearrangement joins TRBV20-1 to TRBJ1-1; D is perhaps TRBD1 (6 bases). Germline CDR1 is DFQATT and CDR2 is SNEGSKA (reference sequence). CDR3 length: 13 residues. Trimming removed 0 bases at V and 6 bases at J, with 11 bases between. This chain's CDR3 is CSARDLQGAEAFF. CDR3 DNA: TGCAGTGCTAGAGATCTACAGGGTGCTGAAGCTTTCTTT.

This clonotype was picked up many times. The rearrangement links TRBV11-2 to TRBJ2-3, with 12 positions matching TRBD2. Germline V CDR1 and CDR2: SGHAT, FQNNGV. CDR3 size: 17 residues. Trimming removed 4 bases from V and 2 bases from J; junction bases left unmatched: 7. CDR3 residues: CASSSTTSGRITDTQYF. Here the CDR3 DNA reads TGTGCCAGCAGCTCAACGACTAGCGGGAGAATCACAGATACGCAGTATTTT.

This clonotype showed up many times. The genes are TRBV5-1 and TRBJ2-4; weak D call: TRBD1 (6 bases). V gave up 2 bases and J gave up 7 bases, with 10 bases separating them. CDR1 is SGHRS, CDR2 YFSETQ, per germline. CDR3 length: 13 residues. This CDR3 reads CASSFRGANIQYF. In DNA form, the CDR3 reads TGCGCCAGCAGCTTCAGGGGCGCCAACATTCAGTACTTC.

This chain joins TRBV2 and TRBJ2-5; D is perhaps TRBD2 (5 bases). The CDR3 spans 14 residues. Germline CDR1 is SNHLY and CDR2 is FYNNEI. Trimming stripped 6 bases from V and 1 base from J, with 12 bases between. CDR3 sequence reads: CASRSTGSQETQYF. The DNA of the CDR3 is TGTGCCAGCAGATCCACGGGGAGCCAAGAGACCCAGTACTTC.

The chain has TRBV7-9 and TRBJ1-2; 10 bases fit TRBD1. Germline CDR1 reads SEHNR; CDR2 reads FQNEAQ (reference sequence). The J segment lost 5 bases and the V segment lost 4 bases, leaving 4 bases of the junction unmatched. This CDR3 is 14 amino acids long. CDR3 sequence: CASSSGTGVYGYTF. CDR3 coding DNA: TGTGCCAGCAGCTCCGGGACAGGGGTTTATGGCTACACCTTC.

This clonotype turned up a few times. This sequence joins TRBV6-2 or TRBV6-3 and TRBJ2-1, with D possibly matching TRBD2 (7 bases). Trimming stripped 4 bases from V and 4 bases from J, with 17 bases between. The CDR3 spans 16 residues. Germline V lookup: CDR1 MNHEY, CDR2 SVGEGT. CDR3 bases: TGTGCCAGCAGTTCCCCACGGGGGCGGGGGTACAATGAGCAGTTCTTC. Translated, it gives CASSSPRGRGYNEQFF.

To note about this clonotype: Possible read error: a much larger clone is one base away. The genes are TRBV28 and TRBJ1-1; TRBD1 matches 8 bases. Germline V gene lookup returns CDR1 MDHEN and CDR2 SYDVKM. The CDR3 contains 14 residues. The ends lost 8 bases at V and 9 bases at J; junction bases unmatched: 14. The CDR3 nucleotides read TGTGCCAGCTTCCAGGGGGCGAGCAGGACTAAAGCTTTCTTT. This translates into CASFQGASRTKAFF.

At least ten counts were recorded for this clonotype. The V gene is TRBV20-1, the J gene TRBJ2-3; 7 positions agree with TRBD2. Trimming took 3 bases from V and 4 from J; bases not matched to a gene: 10. Germline lookup yields CDR1 DFQATT and CDR2 SNEGSKA (reference sequence). The CDR3 runs 15 residues. As DNA, the CDR3 is TGCAGTGCTAGCCTGGCGGGAGCCTTTGCAGATACGCAGTATTTT. Its translation: CSASLAGAFADTQYF.

This clonotype has a count of ten or more. V usage is TRBV11-2 and J usage is TRBJ1-1, with 8 bases that match TRBD1. The J segment lost 3 bases and the V segment lost 1 base, leaving 4 bases of the junction unmatched. Germline V CDR1 and CDR2: SGHAT, FQNNGV. The CDR3 is 15 residues long. The CDR3 coding sequence is TGTGCCAGCAGCTTAGTCGTGACAGGGGACACTGAAGCTTTCTTT. Translating it yields CASSLVVTGDTEAFF. The full variable domain, rest sourced from reference TRBV11-2 and TRBJ1-1, is EAGVAQSPRYKIIEKRQSVAFWCNPISGHATLYWYQQILGQGPKLLIQFQNNGVVDDSQLPKDRFSAERLKGVDSTLKIQPAKLEDSAVYLCASSLVVTGDTEAFFGQGTRLTVV.

The table lists this clonotype with many counts. A junction boundary mismatches the germline segment, possibly from a read error. The chain links TRBV24-1 to TRBJ1-2; the match to TRBD1 covers 7 bases. Germline V gene sequence: CDR1 KGHDR, CDR2 SFDVKD. The CDR3 length is 18 residues. The CDR3 nucleotides are TGTGCCGCCAGTGATCCGTTGACAGGGAATATGGCTAACTATGGCTACACCTTC. As protein: CAASDPLTGNMANYGYTF.

This clonotype was counted at least ten times. V and J are TRBV5-1 and TRBJ2-1; TRBD2 matches at 8 bases. The length of the CDR3 is 15 residues. With V trimmed by 7 bases and J by 8 bases, 14 bases remained unmatched. CDR1 is SGHRS, CDR2 YFSETQ, per germline. The CDR3 sequence: CASHAGTSDLDEQFF. The CDR3 region has the DNA TGCGCCAGCCATGCCGGGACTAGTGACCTCGATGAGCAGTTCTTC.

This clonotype was counted at least ten times. The chain joins TRBV14 to TRBJ2-5, with D tentatively TRBD1 or TRBD2 (5 bases each). Germline V gives CDR1 SGHDN, CDR2 FVKESK. The V and J ends lost 4 bases and 5 bases respectively, with 20 bases between them. The CDR3 is 16 amino acids. The CDR3 here is CASSRGISWDRETQYF. CDR3 coding DNA: TGTGCCAGCAGCCGGGGGATCTCCTGGGACCGGGAGACCCAGTACTTC.